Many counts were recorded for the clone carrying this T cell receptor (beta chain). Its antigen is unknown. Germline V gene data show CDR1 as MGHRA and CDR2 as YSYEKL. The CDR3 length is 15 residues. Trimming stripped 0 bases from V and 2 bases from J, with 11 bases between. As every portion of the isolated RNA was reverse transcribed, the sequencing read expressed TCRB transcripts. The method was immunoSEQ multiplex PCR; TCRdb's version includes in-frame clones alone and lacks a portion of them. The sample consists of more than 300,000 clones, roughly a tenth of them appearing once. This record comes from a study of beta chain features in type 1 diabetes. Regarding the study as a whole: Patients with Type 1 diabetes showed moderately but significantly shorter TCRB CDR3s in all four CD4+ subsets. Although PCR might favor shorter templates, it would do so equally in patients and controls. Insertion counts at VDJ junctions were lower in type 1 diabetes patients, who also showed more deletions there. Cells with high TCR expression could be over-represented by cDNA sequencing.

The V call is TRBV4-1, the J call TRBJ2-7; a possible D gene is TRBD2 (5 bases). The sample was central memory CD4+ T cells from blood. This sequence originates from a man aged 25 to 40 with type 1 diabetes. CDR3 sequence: CASSQDWNGAYEQYF. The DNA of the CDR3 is TGCGCCAGCAGCCAAGATTGGAACGGGGCCTACGAGCAGTACTTC.